Sequencing of this T cell receptor beta chain was carried out in a study of sequential checkpoint blockade in melanoma. Overall study: Patients were randomized 1:1 to nivolumab-then-ipilimumab or ipilimumab-then-nivolumab first-line. Both treatment sequences were followed by maintenance nivolumab.

Data came from immunoSEQ multiplex PCR; TCRdb stores just in-frame clones and leaves some out. The table records about 32,000 clones, roughly 85% of them present only once. As concerns this clone: Other DNA sequences within the sample encode an identical CDR3.

The treatment: randomized to nivolumab then ipilimumab (arm A) or the reverse (arm B). None of the patients previously received DNA-damaging chemotherapy. Sorted cells were live CD3+CD8+, lacking CD19 and CD56, from PBMCs. The source was CD8+ T cells sorted from blood (inferred from file names), collected from a patient given nivolumab and ipilimumab in sequence. This sequence was found in a human donor with melanoma.

The CDR3 reads CASSLVYSGANVLTF. The CDR3, as DNA: TGTGCCAGCAGTTTAGTATACTCTGGGGCCAACGTCCTGACTTTC. The gene calls are TRBV27 and TRBJ2-6; D remains unclear. Germline assignment: CDR1 MNHEY and CDR2 SMNVEV (reference sequence). The CDR3 is 15 residues long. V lost 2 bases to trimming and J lost 0 bases, with 5 bases between them.